The following is a TCR beta chain sequence with its context. This sample was included in a study of blood T cell repertoires in COVID-19. Study-wide context: Sample material is recorded as cDNA or gDNA derived from T cells, B-cell-depleted T cells, or PBMCs.

In the original processing: Using reference gene primer amplification, nucleated cell counts were estimated. The method was immunoSEQ multiplex PCR; TCRdb's version includes in-frame clones alone and lacks a portion of them. The D gene and trimming were derived from the DNA, and the V and J assignments and clone size from that table. The table records 150,000 or so clones, about 79% of them present only once. The CDR3 runs to 13 residues. The V and J ends lost 5 bases and 5 bases respectively, with 12 bases between them. The germline gives CDR1 MDHEN, CDR2 SYDVKM. The origin of this receptor is an older woman with acute or convalescent COVID-19. The sample was peripheral blood. The V call is TRBV28, the J call TRBJ1-2, with D tentatively TRBD1 (6 bases). CDR3 protein: CASSEQGLYGYTF. In DNA, the CDR3 is TGTGCCAGCAGTGAACAGGGCCTATATGGCTACACCTTC.